A single sample is the source of the 23 T cell receptor beta chains below, sequenced in a study of T cells in women clearing cervical HPV infection. TCRdb's table, derived via immunoSEQ multiplex PCR, lists solely in-frame clones and lacks some. The listing records about 24,000 clones. Sequenced sample: blood buffy coat. The receptors originated from a woman between 18 and 75 years old with a cervical HPV16 infection that either progressed to CIN3+ or cleared (not recorded which).

Comments on this clone: The read is 3 residues too short to cover the CDR3 end, so that end is filled in from the germline J gene. The chain links TRBV5-6 to TRBJ1-5; 7 nucleotides align to TRBD1. There are 14 residues in the CDR3. V dropped 4 bases and J dropped 6; count of bases not matched to a gene: 7. CDR1 SGHDT and CDR2 YYEEEE come from the germline V gene. The CDR3 DNA, read in part, is TGTGCCAGCAGCCTCGGACAGGCAGGTCAGCCC. Translated, it gives CASSLGQAGQP. The whole CDR3 protein is CASSLGQAGQPQHF.

Turning to this clone: Compared with germline, one end of the junction differs, possibly owing to a read error. The CDR3 end is not reached by the read, which stops 3 residues before it; the germline J gene fills it in. The chain employs TRBV2 and TRBJ1-5; tentative D call: TRBD1 (6 bases). This CDR3 region has 13 residues. Germline loops: CDR1 SNHLY, CDR2 FYNNEI. CDR3 loop: CASFSGGNQPQHF. The CDR3 bases that were read are TGTGCCAGCTTCTCGGGGGGCAACCAGCCC.

Concerning this clone itself: The read stops 3 residues short of the end of the CDR3; the missing end is completed from the germline J gene. This chain uses TRBV2 with TRBJ2-2; TRBD2 matches at 9 bases. The CDR3 loop spans 14 amino acids. V dropped 8 bases and J dropped 4; count of bases not matched to a gene: 5. The germline V gene has CDR1 SNHLY and CDR2 FYNNEI. The part of the CDR3 DNA that was read is TGTGCCAGCCGGAATAGCGGGGGCACCGGGGAG. Its protein is CASRNSGGTGE. The full CDR3 is CASRNSGGTGELFF.

As concerns this clone: Germline is not matched at one junction end, which may reflect a read error. The read stops 3 residues short of the end of the CDR3; the missing end is completed from the germline J gene. This chain uses TRBV3-1 (or the pseudogene TRBV3-2) with TRBJ2-1; weak D call: TRBD1 (5 bases). Germline loops: CDR1 LGHDT, CDR2 YNNKEL (reference sequence). The CDR3 covers 14 residues. CDR3 sequence: CACSQSRDYNEQFF. The covered CDR3 bases are TGTGCCTGCAGCCAAAGCAGGGATTACAATGAG.

As regards this clone: The sequenced fragment ends 3 residues before the CDR3 boundary, so the rest is inferred from the germline J gene. The V call is TRBV5-1, the J call TRBJ2-1, with 9 bases fitting TRBD1. Germline values: CDR1 SGHRS, CDR2 YFSETQ. The CDR3 loop spans 16 amino acids. V shed 2 bases, J shed 3 bases, and the junction held 6 bases outside the gene matches. The chain's CDR3 is CASSFGTGGFYNEQFF. CDR3 DNA, as far as it was read: TGCGCCAGCAGCTTCGGTACAGGGGGCTTCTACAATGAG.

Notes on this clone: The read ends 3 residues early relative to the CDR3; the germline J gene fills the gap. The J gene is TRBJ2-3, the V gene TRBV19; possibly TRBD1 for D (6 bases). This CDR3 region has 13 residues. The ends were cut back, 3 bases at V and 4 bases at J, with 8 bases in the middle. The V gene's germline CDR1 is LNHDA and CDR2 SQIVND (reference sequence). The part of the CDR3 DNA that was read is TGTGCCAGTAGTATGGGACAAGCAGATACG. The encoded protein is CASSMGQADT. The whole CDR3 is CASSMGQADTQYF. The whole variable domain, remainder taken from reference TRBV19 and TRBJ2-3, is DGGITQSPKYLFRKEGQNVTLSCEQNLNHDAMYWYRQDPGQGLRLIYYSQIVNDFQKGDIAEGYSVSREKKESFPLTVTSAQKNPTAFYLCASSMGQADTQYFGPGTRLTVL.

On this clone: The read terminates 3 residues ahead of where the CDR3 ends, so the germline J gene completes it. The V gene is TRBV2, the J gene TRBJ2-2; no clear D gene. This CDR3 is built from 14 residues. The V end lost 2 bases, the J end lost 3 bases, and 7 bases lay between the germline ends. Germline CDR1 SNHLY, CDR2 FYNNEI. The CDR3 DNA, read in part, is TGTGCCAGCAGTGAATTTGGCCACACCGGGGAG. It codes for CASSEFGHTGE. The complete CDR3 protein is CASSEFGHTGELFF.

In regard to this clone: The read ends 3 residues early relative to the CDR3; the germline J gene fills the gap. This rearrangement joins TRBV15 to TRBJ2-1, with D perhaps matching TRBD2 (7 bases). The germline gives CDR1 LNHNV, CDR2 YYDKDF (reference sequence). The CDR3 is 15 residues long. Trimming took off 4 bases at V and 1 base at J, with 11 bases between the two ends. CDR3 bases read: TGTGCCACCAGCAAAGGGGGGGGGTCCTACAATGAG. Translated: CATSKGGGSYNE. The whole CDR3 is CATSKGGGSYNEQFF. Filled out from reference TRBV15 and TRBJ2-1, the complete variable domain reads DAMVIQNPRYQVTQFGKPVTLSCSQTLNHNVMYWYQQKSSQAPKLLFHYYDKDFNNEADTPDNFQSRRPNTSFCFLDIRSPGLGDTAMYLCATSKGGGSYNEQFFGPGTRLTVL.

With regard to this clone: The missing CDR3 end, 3 residues past where the read stops, is filled in from the germline J gene. The genes are TRBV10-1 and TRBJ2-3, with D perhaps matching TRBD1 (5 bases). The V end lost 5 bases, the J end lost 8 bases, and 14 bases lay between the germline ends. This CDR3 region has 13 residues. Germline-derived CDR1 and CDR2 are WNHNN and SYGVQD (reference sequence). This chain's CDR3 is CASSRGYGGTQYF. The CDR3 bases that were read are TGCGCCAGCAGTAGGGGATACGGCGGTACG.

As to this clone: The DNA ends 3 residues before the CDR3 does, and the rest of the CDR3 is filled in from the germline J gene. The chain recombines TRBV5-4 with TRBJ2-1; 7 nucleotides align to TRBD1. Germline V lookup: CDR1 SGHNT, CDR2 YYREEE (reference sequence). CDR3 length: 16 residues. V lost 1 base to trimming and J lost 1 base; unmatched junction nucleotides: 5. The CDR3 DNA, read in part, is TGTGCCAGCAGCTTGATTGGGACAGCTTCCTACAATGAG. Amino acids: CASSLIGTASYNE. The whole CDR3 sequence reads CASSLIGTASYNEQFF.

Remarks on this clone: With the read ending 3 residues before the CDR3 end, the germline J gene is used to fill in that end. The chain joins TRBV4-2 to TRBJ2-3, with TRBD2 as a possible D gene (6 bases). Germline values: CDR1 LGHNA, CDR2 YNFKEQ. This CDR3 has 16 amino acids. With 0 bases removed from V and 6 bases from J, the gap between germline ends came to 16 bases. CDR3 protein: CASSQDGPSAEDTQYF. Partial CDR3 DNA: TGTGCCAGCAGCCAAGATGGGCCTAGCGCTGAGGATACG.

As for this clone: The read comes to an end 3 residues before the CDR3 does, leaving the germline J gene to fill in the end. The rearrangement joins TRBV2 to TRBJ2-1; tentative D call: TRBD1 (5 bases). This CDR3 is built from 15 residues. The germline V gene has CDR1 SNHLY and CDR2 FYNNEI. V shed 1 base and J shed 4 bases, with 11 bases lying between them. The covered CDR3 bases are TGTGCCAGCAGTGAAGGGGCAGGGCGATACAATGAG. Amino acids: CASSEGAGRYNE. The whole CDR3 is CASSEGAGRYNEQFF.

A note on this clone: Coverage ceases 3 residues before the CDR3 finishes, and the germline J gene fills in the end. This chain links TRBV10-3 with TRBJ2-1; the match to TRBD2 covers 12 bases. This CDR3 has 14 amino acids. J lost 7 bases, V lost 6 bases, and 4 bases had no gene match. Germline loops: CDR1 ENHRY, CDR2 SYGVKD. The covered CDR3 bases are TGTGCCATCAGCACCGGGACTAGCGGGAATGAG. Its protein is CAISTGTSGNE. Given in full, the CDR3 is CAISTGTSGNEQFF.

Comment on this clone: The CDR3 end lies 3 residues beyond the end of the read and is filled in from the germline J gene. This chain uses TRBV6-1 with TRBJ2-7; TRBD1 might be the D (6 bases). V was trimmed by 4 bases and J by 0 bases, leaving 13 bases between them. Germline CDR1 is MNHNS and CDR2 is SASEGT. CDR3 length: 15 residues. The CDR3 protein is CASSARTDSSYEQYF. CDR3 DNA (partial): TGTGCCAGCAGTGCAAGGACAGATTCCTCCTACGAG.

The CDR3 sequence: CASSPNRGETQYF. The sequenced CDR3 bases are TGTGCCAGCAGCCCGAACAGGGGTGAGACC. V usage is TRBV7-8 and J usage is TRBJ2-5; 7 nucleotides align to TRBD1. The read terminates 3 residues ahead of where the CDR3 ends, so the germline J gene completes it. Germline V gene sequence: CDR1 SGHVS, CDR2 FQNEAQ. Trimming cost V 5 bases and J 5 bases; bases outside gene matches: 5. The CDR3 sequence is 13 residues long.

CDR3 amino acids: CACQTGPTSGEKLFF. The sequenced CDR3 bases are TGTGCCTGTCAAACCGGTCCTACTAGTGGTGAAAAA. V is TRBV30 and J is TRBJ1-4; D uncertain. The sequenced fragment ends 3 residues before the CDR3 boundary, so the rest is inferred from the germline J gene. Germline loops: CDR1 GTSNPN, CDR2 SVGIG (reference sequence). Trimming shortened V by 6 bases and J by 7 bases, and 21 bases separated the two germline ends. The CDR3 contains 15 residues.

The CDR3 loop is CASSPEGFYEQYF. Partial CDR3 DNA: TGTGCCAGCAGTCCGGAGGGGTTTTACGAG. V gene TRBV13 combines with J gene TRBJ2-7; D possibly corresponds to TRBD2 (6 bases). The missing CDR3 end, 3 residues past where the read stops, is filled in from the germline J gene. The CDR3 runs to 13 residues. Trimming removed 6 bases from V and 4 bases from J, with 13 bases in between. Germline CDR1 is PRHDT and CDR2 is FYEKMQ (reference sequence).

CDR3 protein: CASSARWTSTDTQYF. CDR3 DNA (partial): TGTGCCAGTAGTGCCCGTTGGACTAGCACAGATACG. The rearrangement links TRBV19 to TRBJ2-3, with D perhaps TRBD2 (5 bases). The CDR3 goes on 3 residues after the read ends, and that part is filled in from the germline J gene. The germline V gene has CDR1 LNHDA and CDR2 SQIVND (reference sequence). Trimming took off 5 bases at V and 0 bases at J, with 12 bases between the two ends. The CDR3 is 15 residues long.

To note about this clone: A junction end diverges from the germline sequence, so it may reflect a read error. The CDR3 end is not reached by the read, which stops 3 residues before it; the germline J gene fills it in. Other DNA variants within this sample encode the same CDR3. The chain joins TRBV7-2 to TRBJ1-6; D remains unclear. The CDR3 consists of 15 residues. The germline gives CDR1 SGHTA, CDR2 FQGNSA. The covered CDR3 bases are TGTGCCAGCAGCTTAGGTTCGGGGAATAATTCGCCC. Translating gives CASSLGSGNNSP. The CDR3 in full is CASSLGSGNNSPLHF.

For this clone: The read ends 3 residues early relative to the CDR3; the germline J gene fills the gap. This chain joins TRBV19 and TRBJ1-1, with 9 positions matching TRBD1. The trim removed 8 bases at V and 1 base at J, leaving 11 bases unmatched. Germline CDR1 LNHDA, CDR2 SQIVND (reference sequence). The CDR3 extends over 16 amino acids. The CDR3 DNA, read in part, is TGTGCCAGTCAATGGGGGACAGGGTCTCCGAACACTGAA. Encoded protein: CASQWGTGSPNTE. The full CDR3 reads CASQWGTGSPNTEAFF. The full variable domain, rest sourced from reference TRBV19 and TRBJ1-1, is DGGITQSPKYLFRKEGQNVTLSCEQNLNHDAMYWYRQDPGQGLRLIYYSQIVNDFQKGDIAEGYSVSREKKESFPLTVTSAQKNPTAFYLCASQWGTGSPNTEAFFGQGTRLTVV.

Concerning this clone: Sequencing ends 3 residues short of the CDR3 end; the germline J gene provides the rest. This chain links TRBV11-2 with TRBJ1-6; D is unresolved. Germline lookup yields CDR1 SGHAT and CDR2 FQNNGV. The CDR3 is 14 residues long. V gave up 0 bases and J gave up 5 bases, with 5 bases separating them. CDR3 DNA, as far as it was read: TGTGCCAGCAGCTTAGACCAAAATAATTCACCC. It is translated as CASSLDQNNSP. The CDR3 in full is CASSLDQNNSPLHF.

A note on this clone: At one boundary the junction diverges from the germline segment, which might be a read error. The sequenced fragment ends 3 residues before the CDR3 boundary, so the rest is inferred from the germline J gene. The chain uses TRBV14 and TRBJ1-6, with D hard to call. The germline V gene encodes CDR1 SGHDN and CDR2 FVKESK. The length of the CDR3 is 12 residues. Partial CDR3 DNA: TGTGCCTGCAGCCGCGTTAATTCACCC. It specifies CACSRVNSP. The whole CDR3 reads CACSRVNSPLHF.

Concerning this clone: The CDR3 extends 3 residues past the end of the read, so its final part is completed from the germline J gene. The J gene is TRBJ2-5, the V gene TRBV5-1; 9 positions match TRBD2. The CDR3 contains 17 residues. Germline V CDR1 and CDR2: SGHRS, YFSETQ. The sequenced part of the CDR3 DNA is TGCGCCAGCAGCTTGGTAAGGGGTAGCGGGGGTGCAGATACC. This gives the protein CASSLVRGSGGADT. The entire CDR3 is CASSLVRGSGGADTQYF.